This record looks at one TCR beta chain sequence and its context. The authors' processing: The authors estimated nucleated cell counts from reference gene primer amplification. Assay used: immunoSEQ multiplex PCR; TCRdb lists only in-frame clones, some missing. Clonal size and the V and J genes are those of that table, whereas D and trimming came from the DNA. The data show about 200,000 clones, with around three quarters seen just once and less than 7% held by the top ten. CDR3 length equals 15 residues. Germline V lookup: CDR1 MNHEY, CDR2 SVGAGI. V was clipped by 2 bases and J by 4 bases, with 15 bases between them. This sample was taken from a study of blood T cell repertoires in COVID-19.

The source is a woman in her sixties or seventies with acute or convalescent COVID-19. The rearrangement links TRBV6-5 to TRBJ2-7; a possible D gene is TRBD2 (6 bases). Sequenced material: peripheral blood. In DNA form, the CDR3 reads TGTGCCAGCAGTTACGAACGGACTACCACATACGAGCAGTACTTC. Translation gives CASSYERTTTYEQYF.